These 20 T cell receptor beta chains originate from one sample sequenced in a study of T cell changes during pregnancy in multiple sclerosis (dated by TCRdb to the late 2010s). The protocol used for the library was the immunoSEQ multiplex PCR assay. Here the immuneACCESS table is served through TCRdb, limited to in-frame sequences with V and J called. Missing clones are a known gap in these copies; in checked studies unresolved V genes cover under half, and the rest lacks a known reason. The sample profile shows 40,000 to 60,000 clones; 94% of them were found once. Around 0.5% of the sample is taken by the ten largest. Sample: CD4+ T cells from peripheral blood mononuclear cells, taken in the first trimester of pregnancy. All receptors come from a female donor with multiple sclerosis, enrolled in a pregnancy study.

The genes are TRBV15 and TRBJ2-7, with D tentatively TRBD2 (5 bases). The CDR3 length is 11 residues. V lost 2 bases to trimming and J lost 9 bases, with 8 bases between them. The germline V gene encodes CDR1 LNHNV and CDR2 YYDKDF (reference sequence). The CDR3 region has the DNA TGTGCCACCAGCAGACTCGGAGGGCAGTACTTC. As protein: CATSRLGGQYF.

The CDR3 sequence is CASSLVIGNTEAFF. Here the CDR3 DNA reads TGTGCCAGCAGCTTAGTAATCGGGAACACTGAAGCTTTCTTT. The J gene is TRBJ1-1, the V gene TRBV7-8; D call uncertain. CDR1 is SGHVS and CDR2 is FQNEAQ in the germline V gene. This CDR3 region has 14 residues. Deletions cut 1 base from V and 1 base from J, with 7 bases between.

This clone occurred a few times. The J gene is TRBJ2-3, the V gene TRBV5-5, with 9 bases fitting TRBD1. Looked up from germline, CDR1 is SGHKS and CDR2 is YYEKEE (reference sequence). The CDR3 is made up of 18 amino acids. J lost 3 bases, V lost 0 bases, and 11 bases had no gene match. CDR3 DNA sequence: TGTGCCAGCAGCTTGGGGGGGACAGGGATTATACGGACAGATACGCAGTATTTT. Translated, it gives CASSLGGTGIIRTDTQYF.

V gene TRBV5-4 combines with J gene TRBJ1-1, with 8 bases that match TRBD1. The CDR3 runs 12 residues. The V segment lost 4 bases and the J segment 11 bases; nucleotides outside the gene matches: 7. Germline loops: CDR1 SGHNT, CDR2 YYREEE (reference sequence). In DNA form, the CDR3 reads TGTGCCAGCAGCGTACCAGGGGGCGCGGCTTTCTTT. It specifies CASSVPGGAAFF.

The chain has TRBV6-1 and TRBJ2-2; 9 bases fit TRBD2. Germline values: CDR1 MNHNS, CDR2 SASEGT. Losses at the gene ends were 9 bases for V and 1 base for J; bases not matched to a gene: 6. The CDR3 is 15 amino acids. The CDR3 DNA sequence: TGTGCCAGTGGGACTAGCTCCCAGAACACCGGGGAGCTGTTTTTT. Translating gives CASGTSSQNTGELFF.

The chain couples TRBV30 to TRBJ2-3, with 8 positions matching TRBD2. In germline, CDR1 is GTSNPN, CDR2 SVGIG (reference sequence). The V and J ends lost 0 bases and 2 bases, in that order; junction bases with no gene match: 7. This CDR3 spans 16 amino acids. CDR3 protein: CAWSVHGRGDTDTQYF. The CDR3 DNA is TGTGCCTGGAGTGTACACGGGCGGGGGGACACAGATACGCAGTATTTT. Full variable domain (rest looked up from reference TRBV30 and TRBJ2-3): SQTIHQWPATLVQPVGSPLSLECTVEGTSNPNLYWYRQAAGRGLQLLFYSVGIGQISSEVPQNLSASRPQDRQFILSSKKLLLSDSGFYLCAWSVHGRGDTDTQYFGPGTRLTVL.

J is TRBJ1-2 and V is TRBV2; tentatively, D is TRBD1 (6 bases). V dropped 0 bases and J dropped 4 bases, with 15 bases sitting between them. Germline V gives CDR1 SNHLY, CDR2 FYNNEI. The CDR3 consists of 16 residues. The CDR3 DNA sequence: TGTGCCAGCAGTGAAGCGAGGGGGAAAGTTGCCTATGGCTACACCTTC. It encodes CASSEARGKVAYGYTF. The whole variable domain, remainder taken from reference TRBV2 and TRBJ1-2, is EPEVTQTPSHQVTQMGQEVILRCVPISNHLYFYWYRQILGQKVEFLVSFYNNEISEKSEIFDDQFSVERPDGSNFTLKIRSTKLEDSAMYFCASSEARGKVAYGYTFGSGTRLTVV.

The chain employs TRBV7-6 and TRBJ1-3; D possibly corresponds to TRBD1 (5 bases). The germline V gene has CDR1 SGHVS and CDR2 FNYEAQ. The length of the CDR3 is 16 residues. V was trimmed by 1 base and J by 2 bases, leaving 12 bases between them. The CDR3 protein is CASSLEGRGPGNTIYF. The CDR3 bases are TGTGCCAGCAGCTTAGAAGGAAGGGGCCCTGGAAACACCATATATTTT.

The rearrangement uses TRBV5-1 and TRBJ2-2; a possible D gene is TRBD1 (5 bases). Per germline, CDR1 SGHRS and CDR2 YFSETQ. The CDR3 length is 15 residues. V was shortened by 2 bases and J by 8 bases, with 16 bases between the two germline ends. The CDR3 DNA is TGCGCCAGCAGCTTTTTGGCAGGGCGATATGGGGAGCTGTTTTTT. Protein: CASSFLAGRYGELFF. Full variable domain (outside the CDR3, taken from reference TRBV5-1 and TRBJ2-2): KAGVTQTPRYLIKTRGQQVTLSCSPISGHRSVSWYQQTPGQGLQFLFEYFSETQRNKGNFPGRFSGRQFSNSRSEMNVSTLELGDSALYLCASSFLAGRYGELFFGEGSRLTVL.

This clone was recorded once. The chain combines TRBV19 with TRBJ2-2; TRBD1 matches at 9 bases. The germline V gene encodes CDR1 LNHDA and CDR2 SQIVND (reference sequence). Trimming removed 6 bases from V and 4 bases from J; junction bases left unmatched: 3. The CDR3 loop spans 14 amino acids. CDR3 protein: CASRDRGLTGELFF. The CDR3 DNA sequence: TGTGCCAGTAGGGACAGGGGACTCACCGGGGAGCTGTTTTTT.

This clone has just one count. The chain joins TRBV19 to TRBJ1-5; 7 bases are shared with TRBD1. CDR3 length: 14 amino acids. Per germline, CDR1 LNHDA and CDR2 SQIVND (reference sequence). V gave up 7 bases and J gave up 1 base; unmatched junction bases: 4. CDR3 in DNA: TGTGCCAGTACACAGGGGAACAGCAATCAGCCCCAGCATTTT. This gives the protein CASTQGNSNQPQHF.

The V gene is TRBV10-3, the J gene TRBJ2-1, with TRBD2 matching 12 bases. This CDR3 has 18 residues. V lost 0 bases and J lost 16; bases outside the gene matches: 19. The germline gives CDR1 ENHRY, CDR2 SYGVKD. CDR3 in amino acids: CAISESSGGAGLAGFSFF. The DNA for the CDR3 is TGTGCCATCAGTGAGTCGAGTGGAGGGGCCGGACTAGCGGGGTTTAGTTTCTTC.

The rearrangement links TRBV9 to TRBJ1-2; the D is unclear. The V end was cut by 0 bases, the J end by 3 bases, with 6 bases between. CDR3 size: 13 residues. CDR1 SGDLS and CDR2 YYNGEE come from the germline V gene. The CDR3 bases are TGTGCCAGCAGCGTAGGGCAGGACTATGGCTACACCTTC. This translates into CASSVGQDYGYTF.

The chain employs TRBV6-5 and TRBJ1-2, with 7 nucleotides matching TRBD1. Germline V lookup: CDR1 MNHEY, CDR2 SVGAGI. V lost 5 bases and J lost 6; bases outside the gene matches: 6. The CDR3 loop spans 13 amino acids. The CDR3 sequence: CASSSWQGDGYTF. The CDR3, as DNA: TGTGCCAGCAGTAGTTGGCAGGGGGATGGCTACACCTTC.

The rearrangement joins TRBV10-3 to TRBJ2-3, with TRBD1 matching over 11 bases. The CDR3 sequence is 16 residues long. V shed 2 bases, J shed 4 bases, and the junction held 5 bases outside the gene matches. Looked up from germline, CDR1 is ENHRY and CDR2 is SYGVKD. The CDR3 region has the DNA TGTGCCATCAGTGAGCGAGGACAGGGGGCCGCAGATACGCAGTATTTT. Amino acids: CAISERGQGAADTQYF.

The CDR3 region has the DNA TGTGCCAGCAGTCCTGGACAGGGTGAGACCCAGTACTTC. Protein: CASSPGQGETQYF. J is TRBJ2-5 and V is TRBV27, with 8 bases identical to TRBD1. Trimming at V came to 5 bases and at J to 5 bases, leaving 4 bases not matched to a gene. The CDR3 is made up of 13 amino acids. CDR1 MNHEY and CDR2 SMNVEV come from the germline V gene (reference sequence).

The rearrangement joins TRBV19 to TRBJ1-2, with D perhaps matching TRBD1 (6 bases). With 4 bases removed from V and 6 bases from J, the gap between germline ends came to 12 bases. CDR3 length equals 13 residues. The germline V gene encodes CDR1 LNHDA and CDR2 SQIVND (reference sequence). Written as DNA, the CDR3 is TGTGCCAGTAGTACCAGGACAGTGGATGGCTACACCTTC. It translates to CASSTRTVDGYTF.

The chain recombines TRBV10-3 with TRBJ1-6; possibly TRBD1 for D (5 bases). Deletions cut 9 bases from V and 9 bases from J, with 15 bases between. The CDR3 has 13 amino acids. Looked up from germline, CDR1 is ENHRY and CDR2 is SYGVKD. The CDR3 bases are TGTGCCATATGGGCAGGGATCGGTTCACCCCTCCACTTT. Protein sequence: CAIWAGIGSPLHF.

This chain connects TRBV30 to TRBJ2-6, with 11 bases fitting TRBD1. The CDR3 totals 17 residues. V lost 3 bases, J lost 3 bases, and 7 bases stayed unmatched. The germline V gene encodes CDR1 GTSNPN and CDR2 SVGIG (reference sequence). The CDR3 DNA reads TGTGCCTGGAGCGGACAGGGGGCGCAGTATGGGGCCAACGTCCTGACTTTC. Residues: CAWSGQGAQYGANVLTF.

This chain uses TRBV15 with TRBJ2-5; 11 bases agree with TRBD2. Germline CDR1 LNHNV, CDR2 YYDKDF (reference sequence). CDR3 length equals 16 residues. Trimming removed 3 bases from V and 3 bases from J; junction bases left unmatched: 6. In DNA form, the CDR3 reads TGTGCCACCAGCAGCTTGTCGGGACTAGCGGAAGAGACCCAGTACTTC. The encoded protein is CATSSLSGLAEETQYF.